The sample holds one count of the clone carrying this TCR beta chain. Its antigen is still unknown. The data derive from a study of shared clonotypes between healthy human individuals. Regarding the study as a whole: In several donors, about 5% of naive CD4 clonotypes appeared in common. Represented genetic and exposure-history diversity was restricted by having few donors. In the sorted subsets, rarefaction showed sequencing was incomplete despite large depth.

The assay was immunoSEQ multiplex PCR, and TCRdb's table has in-frame clones only and misses some. Seen here are 2 million to 2.5 million clones, 85% to 95% observed once, and the top ten hold 0.13%. Researchers partitioned CD4+ cells into CD45RA+ naive and CD45RA-negative memory subsets. The TCR comes from a man aged 18-30 years in good health. The material sequenced was naive CD4+ T cells sorted from blood. Subset: CD45RA+ positively selected.

The CDR3 loop is CASSLVADYNEQFF. As DNA, the CDR3 is TGTGCCAGCAGCTTAGTGGCCGATTACAATGAGCAGTTCTTC. This chain links TRBV7-2 with TRBJ2-1, with unresolved D. Trimming removed 1 base from V and 4 bases from J, with 8 bases in between. Germline lookup yields CDR1 SGHTA and CDR2 FQGNSA. This CDR3 has 14 amino acids.